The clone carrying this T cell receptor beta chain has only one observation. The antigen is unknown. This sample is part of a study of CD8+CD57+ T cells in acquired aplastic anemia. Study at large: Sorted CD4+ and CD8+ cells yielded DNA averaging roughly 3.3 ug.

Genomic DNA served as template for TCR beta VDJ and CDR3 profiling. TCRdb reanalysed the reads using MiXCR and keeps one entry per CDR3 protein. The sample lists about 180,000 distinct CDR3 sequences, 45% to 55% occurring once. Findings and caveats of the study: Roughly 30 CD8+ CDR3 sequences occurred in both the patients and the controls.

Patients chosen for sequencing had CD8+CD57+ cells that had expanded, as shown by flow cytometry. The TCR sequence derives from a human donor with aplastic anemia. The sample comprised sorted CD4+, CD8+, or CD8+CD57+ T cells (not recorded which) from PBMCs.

CDR3 loop: CASSLVADYAYNEQFF. For the CDR3, the DNA is TGTGCCAGCAGCTTAGTAGCGGACTACGCCTACAATGAGCAGTTCTTC. This chain joins TRBV7-6 and TRBJ2-1, with a possible D match to TRBD2 (6 bases). V was shortened by 1 base and J by 2 bases, with 12 bases between the two germline ends. Germline assignment: CDR1 SGHVS and CDR2 FNYEAQ. The CDR3 consists of 16 residues.